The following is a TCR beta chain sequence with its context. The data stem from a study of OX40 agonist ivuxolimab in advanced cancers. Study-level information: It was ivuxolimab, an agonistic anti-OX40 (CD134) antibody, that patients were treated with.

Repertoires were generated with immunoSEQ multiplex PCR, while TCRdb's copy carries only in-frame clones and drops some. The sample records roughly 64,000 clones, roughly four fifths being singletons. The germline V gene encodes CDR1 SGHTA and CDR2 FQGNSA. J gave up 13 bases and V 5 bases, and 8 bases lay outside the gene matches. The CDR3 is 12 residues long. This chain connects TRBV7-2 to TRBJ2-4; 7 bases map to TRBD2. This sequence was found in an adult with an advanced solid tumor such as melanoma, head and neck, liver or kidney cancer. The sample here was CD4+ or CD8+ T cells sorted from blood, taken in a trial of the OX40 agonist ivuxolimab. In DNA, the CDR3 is TGTGCCAGCAGCCAAGGGAGGGGTGGACAGTACTTC. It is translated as CASSQGRGGQYF.